These 18 T cell receptor beta chains came from one sample sequenced in a study of shared clonotypes between healthy human individuals. The data were produced by immunoSEQ multiplex PCR, yet TCRdb's version contains in-frame clones alone and is incomplete. Among around 2.5 million clones, under 95% were seen once, and the ten largest hold roughly 0.36%. Sequenced material: naive CD4+ T cells from PBMCs. Subset in this sample: CD45RA+ positively selected. Receptors originate from a man aged 18 to 29 in good health. Some clones in this sample may be carry-over from other donors' samples.

For this clone: Other DNA variants within this sample encode the same CDR3. CDR3 nucleotides: TGTGCCAGCAGGCTGCCGGGGTACGAGCAGTACTTC. Its protein product is CASRLPGYEQYF. The rearrangement joins TRBV28 to TRBJ2-7; perhaps TRBD2 as D (5 bases). CDR1 and CDR2 (germline): MDHEN, SYDVKM. CDR3 length: 12 residues. V was trimmed by 6 bases and J by 4 bases, leaving 10 bases between them.

The rearrangement joins TRBV5-4 to TRBJ2-2; no clear D. Germline V gene sequence: CDR1 SGHNT, CDR2 YYREEE (reference sequence). This CDR3 has 14 residues. The V end lost 2 bases, the J end lost 6 bases, and 11 bases lay between the germline ends. The CDR3 DNA sequence: TGTGCCAGCAGCTTCTCCATGGTACCCGGGGAGCTGTTTTTT. Residues: CASSFSMVPGELFF. Based on the CDR3 plus reference TRBV5-4 and TRBJ2-2, the full variable domain is ETGVTQSPTHLIKTRGQQVTLRCSSQSGHNTVSWYQQALGQGPQFIFQYYREEENGRGNFPPRFSGLQFPNYSSELNVNALELDDSALYLCASSFSMVPGELFFGEGSRLTVL.

This chain connects TRBV6-1 to TRBJ1-1; TRBD1 might be the D (5 bases). CDR3 length: 14 amino acids. Germline lookup yields CDR1 MNHNS and CDR2 SASEGT. Between the trimmed V and J ends, which lost 2 bases and 1 base, there was a span of 8 bases. CDR3 DNA sequence: TGTGCCAGCAGTGAACGACAGACGAACACTGAAGCTTTCTTT. Its protein product is CASSERQTNTEAFF.

The rearrangement joins TRBV5-4 to TRBJ2-5; weak D call: TRBD1 (6 bases). The J call may be in error: the DNA end matches TRBJ2-7 better. This CDR3 contains 14 residues. CDR1 SGHNT and CDR2 YYREEE come from the germline V gene (reference sequence). Here the CDR3 reads CASSGRGSSYEQYF. The CDR3 DNA sequence: TGTGCCAGCAGCGGAAGGGGGAGCTCCTACGAGCAGTACTTC.

The J gene is TRBJ1-5, the V gene TRBV7-8, with TRBD1 matching over 8 bases. Trimming cost V 1 base and J 0 bases; bases outside gene matches: 14. CDR1 and CDR2 (germline): SGHVS, FQNEAQ. The CDR3 spans 20 residues. CDR3 loop: CASSLVGPGQGKYSNQPQHF. The CDR3 nucleotides read TGTGCCAGCAGCTTAGTTGGGCCAGGACAGGGAAAATATAGCAATCAGCCCCAGCATTTT.

This clone was detected only once. The chain links TRBV7-8 to TRBJ2-2; tentatively, D is TRBD1 (6 bases). Germline V lookup: CDR1 SGHVS, CDR2 FQNEAQ. CDR3 length equals 13 residues. V lost 5 bases and J lost 6, with 10 bases in between. CDR3 bases: TGTGCCAGCAGCCGTCCAGGGGCCGGGGAGCTGTTTTTT. Translation: CASSRPGAGELFF.

The V call is TRBV28, the J call TRBJ2-7; TRBD1 matches at 10 bases. The CDR3 covers 15 residues. Germline assignment: CDR1 MDHEN and CDR2 SYDVKM. V trimming: 6 bases; J trimming: 2 bases; junction bases outside the gene matches: 7. This CDR3 reads CASSPGQGFTYEQYF. The CDR3 DNA is TGTGCCAGCAGCCCGGGACAGGGGTTCACCTACGAGCAGTACTTC.

This chain joins TRBV7-2 and TRBJ1-2; D may be TRBD1 (6 bases). The CDR3 covers 17 residues. V was pared by 5 bases and J by 4 bases, with 23 bases between. Germline lookup yields CDR1 SGHTA and CDR2 FQGNSA. The CDR3 DNA follows: TGTGCCAGCAGCCTGGAGGTTAGGGACACCTTCCGCTATGGCTACACCTTC. As protein: CASSLEVRDTFRYGYTF. The complete variable domain, with remaining parts taken from reference TRBV7-2 and TRBJ1-2, reads GAGVSQSPSNKVTEKGKDVELRCDPISGHTALYWYRQSLGQGLEFLIYFQGNSAPDKSGLPSDRFSAERTGGSVSTLTIQRTQQEDSAVYLCASSLEVRDTFRYGYTFGSGTRLTVV.

This clone was seen just once. The sample carries other DNA sequences with the same CDR3. The chain has TRBV6-6 and TRBJ1-1; D unresolved. This CDR3 region has 11 residues. Germline values: CDR1 MNHNY, CDR2 SVGAGI (reference sequence). Trimming shortened V by 8 bases and J by 4 bases, and 8 bases separated the two germline ends. CDR3 protein: CASSQGTEAFF. The CDR3 nucleotides read TGTGCCAGCTCTCAAGGCACTGAAGCTTTCTTT.

This chain uses TRBV4-1 with TRBJ2-7; D remains ambiguous. V shed 0 bases and J shed 2 bases, with 14 bases lying between them. The germline CDR1 and CDR2 sequences are MGHRA and YSYEKL. CDR3 length: 16 residues. The CDR3 DNA reads TGCGCCAGCAGCCAAGAGACTCGTCCACATGCCTACGAGCAGTACTTC. Amino acids: CASSQETRPHAYEQYF.

This clone occurred once. The chain has TRBV6-5 and TRBJ2-3; D is unclear. In germline, CDR1 is MNHEY, CDR2 SVGAGI. The ends were cut back, 2 bases at V and 6 bases at J, with 9 bases in the middle. The CDR3 extends over 13 amino acids. Here the CDR3 DNA reads TGTGCCAGCAGTTACAGGTCCCGTGATACGCAGTATTTT. Its translation is CASSYRSRDTQYF.

The chain employs TRBV29-1 and TRBJ2-3; the match to TRBD2 covers 11 bases. CDR1 is SQVTM and CDR2 is ANQGSEA in the germline V gene. CDR3 length: 16 residues. The trim removed 4 bases at V and 2 bases at J, leaving 8 bases unmatched. The chain's CDR3 is CSVGASGRLPTDTQYF. The CDR3, as DNA: TGCAGCGTTGGGGCTAGCGGGAGGCTCCCCACAGATACGCAGTATTTT.

Turning to this clone: The same CDR3 can be traced to other DNA sequences in this sample. The chain joins TRBV11-3 to TRBJ2-3; 13 bases fit TRBD2. Losses at the gene ends were 1 base for V and 4 bases for J; bases not matched to a gene: 2. This CDR3 is built from 16 residues. Germline CDR1 reads SGHNT; CDR2 reads YENEEA. Here the CDR3 reads CASSLGLAGGADTQYF. In nucleotides, the CDR3 is TGTGCCAGCAGCTTAGGACTAGCGGGAGGTGCAGATACGCAGTATTTT.

The chain combines TRBV5-1 with TRBJ1-1; 9 bases are shared with TRBD1. With V trimmed by 0 bases and J by 4 bases, 10 bases remained unmatched. From germline, CDR1 is SGHRS and CDR2 YFSETQ. The CDR3 extends over 17 amino acids. CDR3 in amino acids: CASSLELGQGLRTEAFF. As DNA, the CDR3 is TGCGCCAGCAGCTTGGAACTTGGACAGGGGCTTCGCACTGAAGCTTTCTTT.

This chain links TRBV28 with TRBJ1-5; tentative D call: TRBD1 (5 bases). Per germline, CDR1 MDHEN and CDR2 SYDVKM. V gave up 2 bases and J gave up 2 bases, with 13 bases separating them. The CDR3 runs to 16 residues. The CDR3 sequence is CASSLISRAGNQPQHF. In DNA, the CDR3 is TGTGCCAGCAGTTTAATTTCCAGGGCCGGCAATCAGCCCCAGCATTTT.

J is TRBJ2-4 and V is TRBV6-4; D is uncertain. Germline CDR1 MRHNA, CDR2 SNTAGT. The CDR3 covers 20 residues. Trimming removed 8 bases at V and 0 bases at J, with 29 bases between. The CDR3 reads CASPFGSLITATKAKNIQYF. The DNA of the CDR3 is TGTGCCAGCCCCTTCGGTTCGTTAATTACAGCTACTAAAGCCAAAAACATTCAGTACTTC.

This clone has just a few counts. CDR3: CASSQDASLGNEQFF. CDR3 nucleotide sequence: TGTGCCAGCAGCCAAGATGCCAGCCTGGGCAATGAGCAGTTCTTC. The chain employs TRBV4-2 and TRBJ2-1; no firm D call. CDR1 is LGHNA and CDR2 is YNFKEQ in the germline V gene. V lost 0 bases to trimming and J lost 6 bases, with 12 bases between them. The CDR3 consists of 15 residues.

The rearrangement uses TRBV5-1 and TRBJ2-2, with a tentative D call TRBD1 (5 bases). Trimming left V 1 base short and J 0 bases short, with 7 bases between. CDR3 length equals 15 residues. CDR1 and CDR2 (germline): SGHRS, YFSETQ. CDR3 amino acids: CASSLTGANTGELFF. The CDR3 coding sequence is TGCGCCAGCAGCTTGACAGGAGCGAACACCGGGGAGCTGTTTTTT.